This T cell receptor beta chain was sequenced for a study of regulatory T cells in long-lasting Graves disease. Specified time point: newly diagnosed GD, antithyroid drugs for less than 3 months. There was RNA extracted from PBMCs, and the TCR library was made from it. Germline CDR1 and CDR2: DFQATT and SNEGSKA (reference sequence). V lost 6 bases to trimming and J lost 7 bases, with 10 bases between them. CDR3 length: 10 amino acids. To make TCR beta libraries, researchers used iRepertoire HTBI primers and Arm-PCR of CDR3 regions. TCRdb independently ran MiXCR on the multiplex PCR reads; one entry per CDR3 protein. Counted here are about 620,000 distinct CDR3 sequences, 15% to 20% occurring once; the ten biggest clones make up around 18%. The same specimen was also included in a second study, on T cells in Graves' hyperthyroidism and ophthalmopathy.

The chain has TRBV20-1 and TRBJ2-7; D gene uncertain. Material: peripheral blood mononuclear cells (PBMCs), obtained at new diagnosis, from a patient treated with antithyroid drugs. The receptor's source is a woman in her twenties or thirties with Graves disease. The chain's CDR3 is CSARDTEQYF. The DNA of the CDR3 is TGCAGTGCCCGCGACACTGAGCAGTACTTC.